The TCR beta chain described here comes from a study of beta chain features in type 1 diabetes. Expressed TCRB transcripts were sequenced because the entire RNA isolate underwent reverse transcription. The protocol was immunoSEQ multiplex PCR, while the TCRdb copy is restricted to in-frame clones and leaves out a portion. Here the sample spans roughly 24,000 clones, about 58% being singletons. Study results and limitations: All four CD4+ subsets from Type 1 diabetes patients carried moderately but significantly shorter TCRB CDR3s. The question of HLA type influencing TCRB rearrangement was one that remained unresolved here.

CDR3 size: 14 residues. Trimming pared 7 bases from V and 1 base from J, leaving 12 bases between. Germline CDR1 SGHRS, CDR2 YFSETQ. In the case of this clone: Its specificity is not known.

V and J are TRBV5-1 and TRBJ2-1; weak D call: TRBD2 (6 bases). This receptor was taken from a man aged 18-30 years with type 1 diabetes. Sequencing was done on a sample of stem cell memory CD4+ T cells from blood. The CDR3 coding sequence is TGCGCCAGCGGATCCGGGACTTCCTACAATGAGCAGTTCTTC. It yields the protein CASGSGTSYNEQFF.